What follows are 20 T cell receptor beta chains derived from one specimen sequenced in a study of cytomegalovirus exposure and HLA in healthy donors. Use of 60 Vbeta and 13 Jbeta primers characterized the PCR. Measured with immunoSEQ multiplex PCR; TCRdb has only the in-frame clones, and not every one. This table holds around 150,000 clones. Material for sequencing was PBMCs. The source is a man under 40 in good health and CMV-seronegative.

The chain employs TRBV5-1 and TRBJ2-7; possible D gene TRBD1, 6 bases. V was clipped by 7 bases and J by 2 bases, with 19 bases between them. The CDR3 is 15 amino acids. Germline V gene sequence: CDR1 SGHRS, CDR2 YFSETQ. The CDR3 DNA reads TGCGCCAGCGCGAACTCGTACAGGGTACCCTACGAGCAGTACTTC. Translating gives CASANSYRVPYEQYF.

The rearrangement links TRBV7-9 to TRBJ1-2; TRBD1 matches 8 bases. The germline V gene has CDR1 SEHNR and CDR2 FQNEAQ (reference sequence). J lost 2 bases, V lost 3 bases, and 2 bases had no gene match. The CDR3 covers 14 residues. CDR3: CASSFGQGNYGYTF. CDR3 nucleotides: TGTGCCAGCAGCTTCGGACAGGGAAACTATGGCTACACCTTC.

The chain links TRBV5-1 to TRBJ2-7; TRBD1 agrees at 9 bases. Germline values: CDR1 SGHRS, CDR2 YFSETQ. The CDR3 is 19 amino acids. The V and J ends lost 2 bases and 2 bases, in that order; junction bases with no gene match: 17. CDR3: CASSLPAISTGGNTYEQYF. Written as DNA, the CDR3 is TGCGCCAGCAGCTTACCCGCTATTAGTACAGGGGGCAATACCTACGAGCAGTACTTC. The full variable domain, completed using reference TRBV5-1 and TRBJ2-7, is KAGVTQTPRYLIKTRGQQVTLSCSPISGHRSVSWYQQTPGQGLQFLFEYFSETQRNKGNFPGRFSGRQFSNSRSEMNVSTLELGDSALYLCASSLPAISTGGNTYEQYFGPGTRLTVT.

The chain is built from TRBV6-6 and TRBJ1-1, with TRBD1 matching 7 bases. J was trimmed by 3 bases and V by 8 bases; bases with no gene match: 0. The length of the CDR3 is 11 residues. CDR1 is MNHNY and CDR2 is SVGAGI in the germline V gene (reference sequence). CDR3 nucleotide sequence: TGTGCCAGCCAGGGGGACACTGAAGCTTTCTTT. Protein sequence: CASQGDTEAFF.

The gene calls are TRBV6-1 and TRBJ1-5, with D maybe TRBD1 (6 bases). There are 14 residues in the CDR3. The germline V and J ends were trimmed by 6 bases and 4 bases, with 13 bases remaining between them. Germline CDR1 is MNHNS and CDR2 is SASEGT. CDR3 nucleotide sequence: TGTGCCAGCAGCGTTACCCAGGGGAATCAGCCCCAGCATTTT. Encoded protein: CASSVTQGNQPQHF.

The chain links TRBV5-6 to TRBJ2-7; D is possibly TRBD1 (6 bases). V lost 2 bases and J lost 4, with 16 bases in between. Germline CDR1 reads SGHDT; CDR2 reads YYEEEE. The CDR3 covers 15 residues. CDR3 loop: CASSFVGGHKYEQYF. CDR3 coding DNA: TGTGCCAGCAGCTTTGTAGGGGGACACAAGTACGAGCAGTACTTC.

This chain joins TRBV9 and TRBJ2-5; a weak D match, TRBD1 (6 bases). With the DNA end fitting TRBJ2-7 better, the J assignment may be wrong. Germline V gene lookup returns CDR1 SGDLS and CDR2 YYNGEE. The CDR3 consists of 15 residues. The CDR3 here is CASSQHLLTGDEQYF. In DNA, the CDR3 is TGTGCCAGCAGCCAGCACCTATTGACAGGCGACGAGCAGTACTTC.

The chain recombines TRBV10-2 with TRBJ1-4; possibly TRBD1 for D (5 bases). The CDR3 contains 14 residues. Trimming stripped 4 bases from V and 4 bases from J, with 10 bases between. CDR1 is WSHSY, CDR2 SAAADI, per germline. For the CDR3, the DNA is TGCGCCAGCAGTGTGGCGGGGGTTAATGAAAAACTGTTTTTT. Its translation is CASSVAGVNEKLFF.

The rearrangement joins TRBV19 to TRBJ2-7; 8 bases match TRBD2. Germline V lookup: CDR1 LNHDA, CDR2 SQIVND (reference sequence). The CDR3 spans 17 residues. The V and J ends lost 3 bases and 5 bases, in that order; junction bases with no gene match: 15. For the CDR3, the DNA is TGTGCCAGTAGTATTAATGCTGGGACTAGAAATACCCACGAGCAGTACTTC. Translated: CASSINAGTRNTHEQYF.

The chain carries TRBV6-1 and TRBJ2-1, with D possibly being TRBD1 (6 bases). The CDR3 has 14 amino acids. Germline V gene data show CDR1 as MNHNS and CDR2 as SASEGT. Trimming removed 7 bases at V and 4 bases at J, with 14 bases between. In DNA, the CDR3 is TGTGCCAGCATGCAGGGGCGTCCTTACAATGAGCAGTTCTTC. As protein: CASMQGRPYNEQFF.

The chain couples TRBV27 to TRBJ2-1; 7 bases agree with TRBD2. The CDR3 runs to 14 residues. From germline, CDR1 is MNHEY and CDR2 SMNVEV (reference sequence). With 5 bases clipped from V and 7 bases from J, the junction kept 8 bases outside the gene matches. CDR3 residues: CASSAGLVRNEQFF. CDR3 DNA: TGTGCCAGCAGTGCCGGACTAGTTCGGAATGAGCAGTTCTTC.

Here the CDR3 reads CASRERGLAPYNEQFF. The CDR3 DNA sequence: TGCGCCAGCAGGGAGCGGGGACTAGCGCCCTACAATGAGCAGTTCTTC. The genes are TRBV10-2 and TRBJ2-1; 10 nucleotides match TRBD2. CDR1 is WSHSY and CDR2 is SAAADI in the germline V gene. With 6 bases clipped from V and 2 bases from J, the junction kept 7 bases outside the gene matches. There are 16 residues in the CDR3.

The chain joins TRBV11-1 to TRBJ2-7; no reliable D call. The V and J ends lost 5 bases and 4 bases respectively, with 12 bases between them. The CDR3 has 13 amino acids. Germline V gene sequence: CDR1 SGHAT, CDR2 FQDESV (reference sequence). The CDR3 DNA reads as TGTGCCAGCAGCATTCAACAGCAGTACGAGCAGTACTTC. Its protein product is CASSIQQQYEQYF.

This chain links TRBV14 with TRBJ1-1; 7 nucleotides align to TRBD1. Trimming at V came to 4 bases and at J to 11 bases, leaving 19 bases not matched to a gene. CDR3 length equals 16 residues. CDR1 is SGHDN and CDR2 is FVKESK in the germline V gene. Here the CDR3 reads CASSPLGGPYKIEAFF. For the CDR3, the DNA is TGTGCCAGCAGCCCTTTAGGGGGCCCCTACAAGATCGAGGCTTTCTTT.

CDR3 DNA: TGTGCCAGCTCTTCCGGGACAATTGACACTGAAGCTTTCTTT. This encodes CASSSGTIDTEAFF. The chain couples TRBV19 to TRBJ1-1; maybe TRBD1 (6 bases). V was pared by 9 bases and J by 3 bases, with 17 bases between. The CDR3 has 14 amino acids. The germline CDR1 and CDR2 sequences are LNHDA and SQIVND (reference sequence).

This chain uses TRBV27 with TRBJ2-1; 9 bases are shared with TRBD1. The CDR3 contains 16 residues. The germline gives CDR1 MNHEY, CDR2 SMNVEV (reference sequence). The V gene end was trimmed by 5 bases and the J gene end by 7 bases; junction bases not matched to a gene: 12. The CDR3 DNA sequence: TGTGCCAGCAGTCTACAATACAGGGGGCGCTTGAATGAGCAGTTCTTC. Translating it yields CASSLQYRGRLNEQFF.

V is TRBV11-2 and J is TRBJ2-7; 10 bases line up with TRBD2. The V segment lost 6 bases and the J segment 5 bases; nucleotides outside the gene matches: 7. This CDR3 is 14 amino acids long. Germline V CDR1 and CDR2: SGHAT, FQNNGV. The CDR3 DNA reads as TGTGCCAGCAGACTGGGACTAGCGAACCACGAGCAGTACTTC. It codes for CASRLGLANHEQYF. Together with reference TRBV11-2 and TRBJ2-7, the CDR3 gives the full variable domain: EAGVAQSPRYKIIEKRQSVAFWCNPISGHATLYWYQQILGQGPKLLIQFQNNGVVDDSQLPKDRFSAERLKGVDSTLKIQPAKLEDSAVYLCASRLGLANHEQYFGPGTRLTVT.

This chain's CDR3 is CASTETGHNEQFF. The CDR3 DNA reads TGTGCCAGCACCGAGACTGGCCACAATGAGCAGTTCTTC. The chain combines TRBV27 with TRBJ2-1; D not resolved. Germline values: CDR1 MNHEY, CDR2 SMNVEV (reference sequence). This CDR3 is 13 amino acids long. V shed 7 bases and J shed 5 bases, with 12 bases lying between them.

V gene TRBV9 combines with J gene TRBJ2-3; 13 nucleotides align to TRBD2. CDR1 and CDR2 (germline): SGDLS, YYNGEE. The CDR3 is made up of 17 amino acids. Trimming cost V 4 bases and J 4 bases; bases outside gene matches: 9. This CDR3 reads CASSRKGTSGNSDTQYF. CDR3 in DNA: TGTGCCAGCAGCAGAAAGGGGACTAGCGGGAATTCAGATACGCAGTATTTT.

The chain links TRBV5-1 to TRBJ2-3; 9 nucleotides line up with TRBD1. Germline assignment: CDR1 SGHRS and CDR2 YFSETQ. The length of the CDR3 is 15 residues. The V segment lost 0 bases and the J segment 5 bases; nucleotides outside the gene matches: 4. This chain's CDR3 is CASSLGQGDLDTQYF. For the CDR3, the DNA is TGCGCCAGCAGCTTGGGACAGGGGGATTTAGATACGCAGTATTTT.